This TCR beta chain was recovered during a study of T cell clonality in common variable immunodeficiency. The study, taken as a whole, reports: Authors noted CVID clonality's cause needs subpopulation repertoire sequencing.

The germline V gene encodes CDR1 DFQATT and CDR2 SNEGSKA (reference sequence). V trimming: 0 bases; J trimming: 0 bases; junction bases outside the gene matches: 9. The CDR3 totals 19 residues. Most patients and controls had Caucasian heritage. Regarding this clone: Its matching antigen is unknown. The read finishes 3 residues shy of the CDR3 end, and the germline J gene is used to complete it.

Only in-frame clones appear in the TCRdb table, and some are missing; sequencing was by immunoSEQ multiplex PCR. The sample is made up of around 40,000 clones, none counted only once. The source of this sequence is a person between 18 and 75 years old in good health. This chain joins TRBV20-1 and TRBJ2-7; 15 nucleotides match TRBD2. The source material was peripheral blood mononuclear cells. The CDR3 here is CSARDDLGLAGGSSYEQYF. Partial CDR3 DNA: TGCAGTGCTAGAGATGATTTAGGACTAGCGGGAGGGAGCTCCTACGAG.